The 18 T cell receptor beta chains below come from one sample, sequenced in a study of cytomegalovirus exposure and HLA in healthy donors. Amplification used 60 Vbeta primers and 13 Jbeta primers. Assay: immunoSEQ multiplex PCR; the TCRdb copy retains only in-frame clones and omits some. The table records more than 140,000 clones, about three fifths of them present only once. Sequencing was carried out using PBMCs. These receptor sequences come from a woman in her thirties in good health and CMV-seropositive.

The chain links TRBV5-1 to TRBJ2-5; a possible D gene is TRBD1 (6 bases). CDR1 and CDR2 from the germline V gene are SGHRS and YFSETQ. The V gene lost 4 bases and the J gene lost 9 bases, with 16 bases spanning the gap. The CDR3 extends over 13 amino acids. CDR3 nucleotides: TGCGCCAGCAGCAAACAGGGAACGGAGGCCCAGTACTTC. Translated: CASSKQGTEAQYF.

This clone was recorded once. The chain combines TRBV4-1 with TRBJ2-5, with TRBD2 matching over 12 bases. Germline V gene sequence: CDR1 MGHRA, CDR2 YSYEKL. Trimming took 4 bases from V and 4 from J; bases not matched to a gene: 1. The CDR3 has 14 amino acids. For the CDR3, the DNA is TGCGCCAGCAGCCGACTAGCGGGAGTAGAGACCCAGTACTTC. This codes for CASSRLAGVETQYF.

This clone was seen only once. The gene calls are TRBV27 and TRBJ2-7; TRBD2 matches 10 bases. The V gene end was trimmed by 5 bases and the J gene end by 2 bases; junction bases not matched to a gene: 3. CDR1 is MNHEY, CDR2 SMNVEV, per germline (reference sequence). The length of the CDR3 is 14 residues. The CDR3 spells CASSLLAGTYEQYF. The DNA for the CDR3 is TGTGCCAGCAGTCTACTAGCGGGGACCTACGAGCAGTACTTC.

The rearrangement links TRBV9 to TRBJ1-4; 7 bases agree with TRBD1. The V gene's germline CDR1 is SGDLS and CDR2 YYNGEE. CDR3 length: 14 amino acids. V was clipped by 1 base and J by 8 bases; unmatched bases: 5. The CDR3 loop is CASSVQGDREKLFF. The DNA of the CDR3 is TGTGCCAGCAGCGTACAGGGGGATCGAGAAAAACTGTTTTTT. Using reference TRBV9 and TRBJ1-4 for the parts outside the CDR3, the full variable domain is DSGVTQTPKHLITATGQRVTLRCSPRSGDLSVYWYQQSLDQGLQFLIQYYNGEERAKGNILERFSAQQFPDLHSELNLSSLELGDSALYFCASSVQGDREKLFFGSGTQLSVL.

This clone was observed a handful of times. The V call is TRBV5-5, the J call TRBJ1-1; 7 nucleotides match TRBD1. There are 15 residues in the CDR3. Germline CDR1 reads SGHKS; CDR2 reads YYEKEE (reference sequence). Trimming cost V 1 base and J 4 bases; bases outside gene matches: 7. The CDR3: CASSLQGVGGTEAFF. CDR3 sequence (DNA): TGTGCCAGCAGCTTGCAGGGGGTGGGTGGCACTGAAGCTTTCTTT. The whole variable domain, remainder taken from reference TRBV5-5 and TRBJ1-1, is DAGVTQSPTHLIKTRGQQVTLRCSPISGHKSVSWYQQVLGQGPQFIFQYYEKEERGRGNFPDRFSARQFPNYSSELNVNALLLGDSALYLCASSLQGVGGTEAFFGQGTRLTVV.

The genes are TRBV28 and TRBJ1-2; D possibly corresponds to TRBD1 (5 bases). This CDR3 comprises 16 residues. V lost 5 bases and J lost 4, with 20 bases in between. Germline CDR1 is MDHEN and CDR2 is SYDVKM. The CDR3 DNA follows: TGTGCCAGCAGTAAGACGACAGACCACTTCCCCTATGGCTACACCTTC. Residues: CASSKTTDHFPYGYTF.

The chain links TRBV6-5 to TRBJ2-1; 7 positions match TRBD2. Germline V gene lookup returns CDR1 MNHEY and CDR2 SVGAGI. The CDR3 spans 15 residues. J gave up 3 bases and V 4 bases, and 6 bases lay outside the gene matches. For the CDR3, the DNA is TGTGCCAGCAGTTCGCCGGGACTAAGCTACAATGAGCAGTTCTTC. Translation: CASSSPGLSYNEQFF.

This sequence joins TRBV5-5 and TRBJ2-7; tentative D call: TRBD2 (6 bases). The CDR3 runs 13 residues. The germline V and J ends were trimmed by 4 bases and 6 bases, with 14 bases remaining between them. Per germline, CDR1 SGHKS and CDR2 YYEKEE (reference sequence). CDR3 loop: CASSLKQGGEQYF. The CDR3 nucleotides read TGTGCCAGCAGCCTTAAGCAGGGAGGCGAGCAGTACTTC.

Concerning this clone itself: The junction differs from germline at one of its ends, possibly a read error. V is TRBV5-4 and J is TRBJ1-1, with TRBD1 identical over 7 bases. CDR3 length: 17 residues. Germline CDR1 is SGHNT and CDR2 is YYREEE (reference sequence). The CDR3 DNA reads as TGTGCCAGCACCTTGATATTGAAAGGGGGCATAAGGACTGAAGCTTTCTTT. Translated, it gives CASTLILKGGIRTEAFF.

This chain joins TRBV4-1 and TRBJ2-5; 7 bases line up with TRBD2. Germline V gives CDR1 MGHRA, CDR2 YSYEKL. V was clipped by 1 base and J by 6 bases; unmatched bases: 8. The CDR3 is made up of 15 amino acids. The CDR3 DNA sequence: TGCGCCAGCAGCCAAGCAACGGGAGGTTCAAAGACCCAGTACTTC. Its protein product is CASSQATGGSKTQYF.

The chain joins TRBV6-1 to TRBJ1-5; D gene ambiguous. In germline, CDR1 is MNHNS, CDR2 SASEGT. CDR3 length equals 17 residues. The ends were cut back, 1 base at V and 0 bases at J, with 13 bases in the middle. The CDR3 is CASSEETIDYSNQPQHF. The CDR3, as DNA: TGTGCCAGCAGTGAAGAAACTATAGATTATAGCAATCAGCCCCAGCATTTT.

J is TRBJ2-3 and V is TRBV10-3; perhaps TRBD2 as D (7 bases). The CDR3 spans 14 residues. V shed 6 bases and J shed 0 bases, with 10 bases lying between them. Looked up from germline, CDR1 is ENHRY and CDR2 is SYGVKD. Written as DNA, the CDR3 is TGTGCCATCAGGGGGGGGCCTAGCACAGATACGCAGTATTTT. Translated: CAIRGGPSTDTQYF.

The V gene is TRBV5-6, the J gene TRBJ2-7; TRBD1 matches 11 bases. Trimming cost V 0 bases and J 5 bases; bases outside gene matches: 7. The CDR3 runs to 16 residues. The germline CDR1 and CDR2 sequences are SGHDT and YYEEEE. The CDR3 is CASSLGIGQGAHEQYF. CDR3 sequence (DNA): TGTGCCAGCAGCTTGGGGATCGGACAGGGGGCACACGAGCAGTACTTC.

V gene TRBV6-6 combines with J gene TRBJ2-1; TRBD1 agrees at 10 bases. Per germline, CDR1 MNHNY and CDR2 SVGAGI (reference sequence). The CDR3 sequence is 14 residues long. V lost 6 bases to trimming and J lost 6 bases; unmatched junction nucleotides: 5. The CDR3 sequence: CASSPGTGVNEQFF. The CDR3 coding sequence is TGTGCCAGCAGCCCCGGGACAGGGGTCAATGAGCAGTTCTTC.

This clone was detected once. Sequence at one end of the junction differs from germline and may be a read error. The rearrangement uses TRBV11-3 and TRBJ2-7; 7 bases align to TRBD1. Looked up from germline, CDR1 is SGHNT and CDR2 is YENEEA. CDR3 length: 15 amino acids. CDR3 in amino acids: CASSLAGGSTYEQYF. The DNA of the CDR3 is TGTGCCAGCAGCTTAGCAGGGGGTAGTACCTACGAGCAGTACTTT.

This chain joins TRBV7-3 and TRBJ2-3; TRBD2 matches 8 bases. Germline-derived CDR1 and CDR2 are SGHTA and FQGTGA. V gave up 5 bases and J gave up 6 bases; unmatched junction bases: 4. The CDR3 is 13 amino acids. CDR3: CASSRGGQDTQYF. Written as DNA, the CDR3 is TGTGCCAGCAGCCGGGGGGGCCAGGATACGCAGTATTTT. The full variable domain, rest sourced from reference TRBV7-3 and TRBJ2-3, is GAGVSQTPSNKVTEKGKYVELRCDPISGHTALYWYRQSLGQGPEFLIYFQGTGAADDSGLPNDRFFAVRPEGSVSTLKIQRTERGDSAVYLCASSRGGQDTQYFGPGTRLTVL.

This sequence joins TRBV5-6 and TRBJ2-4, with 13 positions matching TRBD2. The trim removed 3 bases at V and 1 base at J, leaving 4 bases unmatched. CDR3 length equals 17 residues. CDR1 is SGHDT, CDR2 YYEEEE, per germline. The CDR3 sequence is CASSSPGLAGAKNIQYF. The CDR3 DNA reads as TGTGCCAGCAGCTCTCCGGGACTAGCGGGGGCCAAAAACATTCAGTACTTC.

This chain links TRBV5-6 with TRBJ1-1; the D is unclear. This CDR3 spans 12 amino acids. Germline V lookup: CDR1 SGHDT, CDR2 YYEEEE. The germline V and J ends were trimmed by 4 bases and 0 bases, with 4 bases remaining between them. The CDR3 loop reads CASSEMNTEAFF. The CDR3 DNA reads TGTGCCAGCAGCGAGATGAACACTGAAGCTTTCTTT.